The 32 T cell receptor beta chains presented below share a single source sample, sequenced in a study of CD8+CD57+ T cells in acquired aplastic anemia. The use of genomic DNA as template underpinned the TCR beta VDJ and CDR3 profiling. TCRdb re-called the reads through MiXCR, storing one row per CDR3 protein. The sample holds about 270,000 distinct CDR3 sequences; around three fifths are singletons and the top ten take around 7.6%. The specimen was sorted CD4+, CD8+, or CD8+CD57+ T cells (not recorded which) from PBMCs. The origin of the receptors is a human donor with severe aplastic anemia or a healthy control (not recorded which).

The chain links TRBV9 to TRBJ1-3, with D uncertain. The V gene's germline CDR1 is SGDLS and CDR2 YYNGEE. Trimming removed 4 bases from V and 7 bases from J, with 12 bases in between. This CDR3 has 13 amino acids. The CDR3 sequence: CASSLNPGNTIYF. The CDR3 nucleotides are TGTGCCAGCAGCTTAAATCCCGGGAACACCATATATTTT.

The chain is built from TRBV6-5 and TRBJ2-7, with TRBD1 as a possible D gene (6 bases). Germline V lookup: CDR1 MNHEY, CDR2 SVGAGI. There are 13 residues in the CDR3. Between the trimmed V and J ends, which lost 6 bases and 5 bases, there was a span of 14 bases. This CDR3 reads CASRAGGGHEQYF. The DNA of the CDR3 is TGTGCCAGCAGGGCAGGTGGGGGCCACGAGCAGTACTTC.

Ten or more counts support this clonotype. The V call is TRBV14, the J call TRBJ1-2, with TRBD1 matching 7 bases. The V segment lost 0 bases and the J segment 4 bases; nucleotides outside the gene matches: 2. The length of the CDR3 is 14 residues. The germline gives CDR1 SGHDN, CDR2 FVKESK. The CDR3 is CASSQDKGAYGYTF. The CDR3 DNA sequence: TGTGCCAGCAGCCAAGACAAGGGGGCCTATGGCTACACCTTC.

This CDR3 reads CASGSEKYNEQFF. DNA for the CDR3: TGTGCCAGCGGGAGCGAAAAGTACAATGAGCAGTTCTTC. This chain links TRBV25-1 with TRBJ2-1; the D gene is possibly TRBD2 (5 bases). CDR1 and CDR2 from the germline V gene are MGHDK and SYGVNS. This CDR3 has 13 residues. V gave up 8 bases and J gave up 4 bases, with 12 bases separating them.

The chain employs TRBV7-8 and TRBJ2-5; 10 nucleotides agree with TRBD2. The germline CDR1 and CDR2 sequences are SGHVS and FQNEAQ. The V gene end was trimmed by 5 bases and the J gene end by 4 bases; junction bases not matched to a gene: 10. The CDR3 consists of 16 residues. CDR3 coding DNA: TGTGCCAGCAGCCAAGAGCTAGCGGGGGAAGGAGAGACCCAGTACTTC. Protein: CASSQELAGEGETQYF.

This clonotype was observed a single time. CDR3 DNA sequence: TGTGCCAGCAGCTTTGGGGGGGCAGATACGCAGTATTTT. Translation: CASSFGGADTQYF. The V call is TRBV11-2, the J call TRBJ2-3; 7 bases line up with TRBD2. J gave up 4 bases and V 3 bases, and 1 base lay outside the gene matches. CDR1 SGHAT and CDR2 FQNNGV come from the germline V gene. CDR3 length: 13 residues.

The J gene is TRBJ1-1, the V gene TRBV2; 7 bases agree with TRBD1. The CDR3 has 14 residues. Trimming took 8 bases from V and 0 from J; bases not matched to a gene: 6. The germline gives CDR1 SNHLY, CDR2 FYNNEI. CDR3 in amino acids: CASLRGSLNTEAFF. The CDR3 coding sequence is TGTGCCAGCCTCAGGGGGTCACTGAACACTGAAGCTTTCTTT.

The CDR3 DNA reads TGTGCCAGTAGTATAGCCACAGGGACAGCGAACGGCTACACCTTC. This translates into CASSIATGTANGYTF. The rearrangement uses TRBV19 and TRBJ1-2; 7 positions agree with TRBD1. Germline V CDR1 and CDR2: LNHDA, SQIVND (reference sequence). This CDR3 comprises 15 residues. Trimming took 1 base from V and 8 from J; bases not matched to a gene: 10. Full variable domain (remainder filled in from reference TRBV19 and TRBJ1-2): DGGITQSPKYLFRKEGQNVTLSCEQNLNHDAMYWYRQDPGQGLRLIYYSQIVNDFQKGDIAEGYSVSREKKESFPLTVTSAQKNPTAFYLCASSIATGTANGYTFGSGTRLTVV.

The chain joins TRBV24-1 to TRBJ2-2; D uncertain. V was cut by 7 bases and J by 6 bases, with 8 bases left in between. The CDR3 extends over 12 amino acids. From germline, CDR1 is KGHDR and CDR2 SFDVKD. The CDR3 region has the DNA TGTGCCACCAGCCAAGAAGCCGGGGAGCTGTTTTTT. It translates to CATSQEAGELFF.

This clonotype was recorded at least ten times. The chain is built from TRBV4-2 and TRBJ2-1; 10 bases fit TRBD2. CDR1 LGHNA and CDR2 YNFKEQ come from the germline V gene. J lost 3 bases, V lost 3 bases, and 5 bases had no gene match. This CDR3 is built from 16 residues. The CDR3 loop is CASSQTLAGDYNEQFF. The DNA of the CDR3 is TGTGCCAGCAGCCAGACCCTAGCGGGGGACTACAATGAGCAGTTCTTC.

This clonotype appeared many times. Compared with germline, one end of the junction differs, possibly owing to a read error. J is TRBJ2-5 and V is TRBV5-5, with 8 bases identical to TRBD2. From germline, CDR1 is SGHKS and CDR2 YYEKEE (reference sequence). The CDR3 is 14 amino acids. CDR3 in amino acids: CASSLVGGLEVRDF. The CDR3 nucleotides are TGTGCCAGCAGCTTGGTTGGGGGACTAGAGGTACGGGACTTC.

The J gene is TRBJ2-7, the V gene TRBV19; 9 bases map to TRBD1. The CDR3 has 13 residues. With V trimmed by 5 bases and J by 6 bases, 5 bases remained unmatched. Germline values: CDR1 LNHDA, CDR2 SQIVND (reference sequence). DNA for the CDR3: TGTGCCAGTAGTCCTCGGGACAGGGTCGAGCAGTACTTC. Its protein is CASSPRDRVEQYF.

Ten or more counts support this clonotype. This chain joins TRBV19 and TRBJ2-1, with D uncertain. V was shortened by 6 bases and J by 4 bases, with 7 bases between the two germline ends. The CDR3 contains 12 residues. Germline-derived CDR1 and CDR2 are LNHDA and SQIVND (reference sequence). The DNA for the CDR3 is TGTGCCAGTAGATTGGGTTACAATGAGCAGTTCTTC. Its translation: CASRLGYNEQFF.

The V and J genes are TRBV30 and TRBJ1-5, with 7 bases aligning to TRBD1. J lost 0 bases, V lost 3 bases, and 2 bases had no gene match. This CDR3 has 14 residues. In germline, CDR1 is GTSNPN, CDR2 SVGIG (reference sequence). The CDR3 protein is CAWRQGNSNQPQHF. The CDR3 DNA sequence: TGTGCCTGGAGACAGGGGAATAGCAATCAGCCCCAGCATTTT. The full variable domain, completed using reference TRBV30 and TRBJ1-5, is SQTIHQWPATLVQPVGSPLSLECTVEGTSNPNLYWYRQAAGRGLQLLFYSVGIGQISSEVPQNLSASRPQDRQFILSSKKLLLSDSGFYLCAWRQGNSNQPQHFGDGTRLSIL.

The chain links TRBV6-6 to TRBJ2-3; unclear D gene. CDR1 is MNHNY and CDR2 is SVGAGI in the germline V gene (reference sequence). The CDR3 covers 12 residues. V dropped 4 bases and J dropped 6 bases, with 8 bases sitting between them. The CDR3 DNA reads TGTGCCAGCAGTTCCCAGGACGATACGCAGTATTTT. Translation gives CASSSQDDTQYF.

This clonotype was picked up many times. The rearrangement joins TRBV9 to TRBJ1-2; 7 bases map to TRBD1. V was clipped by 0 bases and J by 4 bases; unmatched bases: 6. This CDR3 contains 15 residues. CDR1 is SGDLS, CDR2 YYNGEE, per germline. The CDR3 reads CASSVADRDSYGYTF. CDR3 nucleotides: TGTGCCAGCAGCGTAGCAGACAGGGATTCCTATGGCTACACCTTC.

J is TRBJ2-3 and V is TRBV2, with D perhaps assigned TRBD1 or TRBD2 (5 bases each). The CDR3 totals 15 residues. Germline V gene sequence: CDR1 SNHLY, CDR2 FYNNEI. With 4 bases removed from V and 0 bases from J, the gap between germline ends came to 11 bases. This chain's CDR3 is CASSGGDHSTDTQYF. Written as DNA, the CDR3 is TGTGCCAGCAGTGGTGGGGACCATAGCACAGATACGCAGTATTTT.

For this clonotype: No conserved phenylalanine or tryptophan is present at the end of the CDR3, so a read error is the likely explanation. The chain uses TRBV14 and TRBJ2-1; no clear D. This CDR3 contains 13 residues. CDR1 is SGHDN and CDR2 is FVKESK in the germline V gene. The CDR3 spells CACSQVIGNEQFL. The CDR3, as DNA: TGTGCCTGCAGCCAAGTTATAGGCAATGAGCAGTTCCTC.

V gene TRBV7-9 combines with J gene TRBJ2-5; 8 positions agree with TRBD2. The junction had 7 bases not matched to a gene; V was cut back by 6 bases and J by 1 base. Germline V gene lookup returns CDR1 SEHNR and CDR2 FQNEAQ (reference sequence). This CDR3 contains 15 residues. The CDR3 loop is CASRLSSGVQETQYF. Here the CDR3 DNA reads TGTGCCAGCAGACTAAGTAGCGGGGTCCAAGAGACCCAGTACTTC.

This chain joins TRBV7-6 and TRBJ2-3; no clear D gene. V lost 2 bases, J lost 2 bases, and 14 bases lay in between. The CDR3 spans 16 residues. The germline CDR1 and CDR2 sequences are SGHVS and FNYEAQ. The chain's CDR3 is CASSLRAAVPTDTQYF. The CDR3 region has the DNA TGTGCCAGCAGCTTACGGGCGGCGGTCCCCACAGATACGCAGTATTTT.

V usage is TRBV7-2 and J usage is TRBJ2-1, with D perhaps matching TRBD1 (5 bases). Germline lookup yields CDR1 SGHTA and CDR2 FQGNSA. Trimming removed 1 base from V and 14 bases from J, with 12 bases in between. This CDR3 spans 12 amino acids. In nucleotides, the CDR3 is TGTGCCAGCAGCTTAGGGGCAGGGCAGGAGTTCTTC. Its protein is CASSLGAGQEFF.

At least ten counts were recorded for this clonotype. The genes are TRBV20-1 and TRBJ1-1; D is unclear. This CDR3 has 13 amino acids. CDR1 and CDR2 from the germline V gene are DFQATT and SNEGSKA (reference sequence). Trimming took off 3 bases at V and 0 bases at J, with 8 bases between the two ends. CDR3: CSARGLLNTEAFF. The CDR3, as DNA: TGCAGTGCTAGGGGCCTCCTGAACACTGAAGCTTTCTTT.

This clonotype came up a few times. The rearrangement joins TRBV7-2 to TRBJ1-6, with 7 bases fitting TRBD1. The length of the CDR3 is 16 residues. The J segment lost 2 bases and the V segment lost 5 bases, leaving 6 bases of the junction unmatched. The V gene's germline CDR1 is SGHTA and CDR2 FQGNSA. CDR3 protein: CASSPWTGTYNSPLHF. Here the CDR3 DNA reads TGTGCCAGCAGCCCGTGGACAGGAACCTATAATTCACCCCTCCACTTT.

This clonotype was seen at least ten times. The gene calls are TRBV2 and TRBJ1-5; D ambiguous. Trimming shortened V by 3 bases and J by 5 bases, and 14 bases separated the two germline ends. From germline, CDR1 is SNHLY and CDR2 FYNNEI. CDR3 length: 15 amino acids. The CDR3 sequence is CASSEAPRNDQPQHF. DNA for the CDR3: TGTGCCAGCAGTGAGGCCCCACGGAACGATCAGCCCCAGCATTTT.

The chain has TRBV18 and TRBJ2-2; D possibly corresponds to TRBD2 (6 bases). This CDR3 comprises 13 residues. CDR1 is KGHSH, CDR2 LQKENI, per germline. Trimming took off 3 bases at V and 6 bases at J, with 8 bases between the two ends. The CDR3 DNA is TGTGCCAGCTCACCCGGAGGGGCCGGGGAGCTGTTTTTT. It is translated as CASSPGGAGELFF.

The V and J genes are TRBV7-2 and TRBJ1-1, with 11 bases fitting TRBD1. There are 15 residues in the CDR3. J gave up 4 bases and V 6 bases, and 7 bases lay outside the gene matches. Germline CDR1 and CDR2: SGHTA and FQGNSA. CDR3 coding DNA: TGTGCCAGCAGGCAGGCCGGGACAGGGGGCACTGAAGCTTTCTTT. Protein product: CASRQAGTGGTEAFF. Supplemented by reference TRBV7-2 and TRBJ1-1, the full variable domain reads GAGVSQSPSNKVTEKGKDVELRCDPISGHTALYWYRQSLGQGLEFLIYFQGNSAPDKSGLPSDRFSAERTGGSVSTLTIQRTQQEDSAVYLCASRQAGTGGTEAFFGQGTRLTVV.

This clonotype occurred a few times. This may come from a read error, since a much larger clone is one base off. V and J are TRBV5-6 and TRBJ2-5; 9 positions match TRBD2. V trimming: 1 base; J trimming: 1 base; junction bases outside the gene matches: 2. The CDR3 loop spans 15 amino acids. The germline V gene encodes CDR1 SGHDT and CDR2 YYEEEE. CDR3 residues: CASSLTSGCQETQYF. Written as DNA, the CDR3 is TGTGCCAGCAGCTTGACTAGCGGGTGCCAAGAGACCCAGTACTTC.

This clonotype was detected ten times or more. The chain uses TRBV6-5 and TRBJ2-6; 12 bases agree with TRBD1. The CDR3 spans 18 residues. V was clipped by 6 bases and J by 4 bases; unmatched bases: 10. Germline lookup yields CDR1 MNHEY and CDR2 SVGAGI. The DNA of the CDR3 is TGTGCCAGCAGCCGCCCGGGACAGGGGGCGCCAGGGGCCAACGTCCTGACTTTC. Encoded protein: CASSRPGQGAPGANVLTF.

The genes are TRBV15 and TRBJ2-1; 11 bases match TRBD1. J was trimmed by 6 bases and V by 3 bases; bases with no gene match: 1. The CDR3 consists of 14 residues. Per germline, CDR1 LNHNV and CDR2 YYDKDF (reference sequence). Here the CDR3 reads CATSRGQGGNEQFF. The CDR3 bases are TGTGCCACCAGCAGGGGACAGGGGGGCAATGAGCAGTTCTTC.

A word on this clonotype: At one end the junction does not follow the germline gene, possibly because of a read error. V usage is TRBV5-1 and J usage is TRBJ2-3; D not resolved. CDR3 length equals 15 residues. The germline V gene has CDR1 SGHRS and CDR2 YFSETQ. This chain's CDR3 is CASSLVGQVERTQYF. CDR3 DNA sequence: TGTGCCAGCAGCTTAGTTGGGCAGGTCGAGCGTACGCAGTATTTT.

This clonotype was recorded at least ten times. This chain links TRBV7-3 with TRBJ1-1; D gene unclear. V lost 2 bases to trimming and J lost 3 bases, with 7 bases between them. The CDR3 has 13 amino acids. Germline V gene sequence: CDR1 SGHTA, CDR2 FQGTGA. The CDR3 DNA is TGTGCCAGCAGCTTATCGGCCGACACTGAAGCTTTCTTT. Translated, it gives CASSLSADTEAFF.

This clonotype was found many times. The chain couples TRBV7-8 to TRBJ2-1, with D perhaps matching TRBD2 (5 bases). The ends were cut back, 5 bases at V and 0 bases at J, with 5 bases in the middle. The germline CDR1 and CDR2 sequences are SGHVS and FQNEAQ. This CDR3 is built from 13 residues. Here the CDR3 DNA reads TGTGCCAGCAGCCGGGACTCCTACAATGAGCAGTTCTTC. Protein: CASSRDSYNEQFF.